The 2 T cell receptor beta chains given below trace back to one sample, sequenced in a study of shared clonotypes between healthy human individuals. The data were produced by immunoSEQ multiplex PCR, yet TCRdb's version contains in-frame clones alone and is incomplete. The repertoire holds some 2,400,000 clones, with nearly 97% as singletons. The sample taken for sequencing was naive CD4+ T cells sorted from blood. Specified subset: CD45RA+ positively selected. Receptors originate from a young man in good health.

The chain is built from TRBV10-3 and TRBJ2-1; D gene ambiguous. This CDR3 has 14 amino acids. The germline gives CDR1 ENHRY, CDR2 SYGVKD. V lost 10 bases to trimming and J lost 1 base, with 14 bases between them. The CDR3 region is CATSVKGSYNEQFF. CDR3 DNA sequence: TGTGCCACAAGCGTCAAGGGTTCCTACAATGAGCAGTTCTTC.

The chain is built from TRBV5-1 and TRBJ1-1, with a weak D call TRBD1 (6 bases). V was shortened by 5 bases and J by 0 bases, with 20 bases between the two germline ends. The CDR3 is 17 residues long. Per the germline V gene, CDR1 is SGHRS and CDR2 is YFSETQ. CDR3 bases: TGCGCCAGCAGACCCGGCCTGAGGGGGGCGATGAACACTGAAGCTTTCTTT. It is translated as CASRPGLRGAMNTEAFF.